This TCR beta chain was sequenced for a study of T cells in Graves' hyperthyroidism and ophthalmopathy. RNA transcripts served as the template for amplifying TCR beta CDR3 regions. When the TCR CDR3 underwent first-round RT-PCR, the HTBI primer set was used. Using its own MiXCR run on the multiplex PCR reads, TCRdb lists one record per CDR3 protein. The sample holds a few hundred thousand distinct CDR3 sequences, roughly 50% seen once. Germline V CDR1 and CDR2: SGDLS, YYNGEE. The CDR3 extends over 18 amino acids. V lost 0 bases, J lost 5 bases, and 16 bases stayed unmatched. The receptor was isolated from a woman aged 18-35 years with Graves' hyperthyroidism. The specimen was peripheral blood or thyroid tissue (not recorded which). The chain has TRBV9 and TRBJ2-5; 7 bases fit TRBD2. As DNA, the CDR3 is TGTGCCAGCAGCGTAGGATGGGGGGGTTCCCAGCCCGAGGAGACCCAGTACTTC. It encodes CASSVGWGGSQPEETQYF.